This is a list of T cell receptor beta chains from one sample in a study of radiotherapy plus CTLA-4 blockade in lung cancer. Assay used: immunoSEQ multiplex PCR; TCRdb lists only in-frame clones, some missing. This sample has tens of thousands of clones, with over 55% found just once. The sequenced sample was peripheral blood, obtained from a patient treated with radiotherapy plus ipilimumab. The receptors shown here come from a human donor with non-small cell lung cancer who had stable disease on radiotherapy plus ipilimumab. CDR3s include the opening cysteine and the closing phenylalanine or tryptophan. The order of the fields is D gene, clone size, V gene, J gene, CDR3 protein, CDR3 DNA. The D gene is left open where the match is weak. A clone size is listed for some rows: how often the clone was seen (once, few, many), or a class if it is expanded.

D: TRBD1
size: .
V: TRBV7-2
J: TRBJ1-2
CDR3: CASSLAGAGGTANYGYTF
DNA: TGTGCCAGCAGCTTAGCGGGGGCAGGGGGCACCGCTAACTATGGCTACACCTTC

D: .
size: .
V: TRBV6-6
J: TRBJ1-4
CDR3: CASSYGGHEKLFF
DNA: TGTGCCAGCAGTTACGGAGGTCATGAAAAACTGTTTTTT

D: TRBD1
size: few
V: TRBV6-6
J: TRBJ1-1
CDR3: CASSDRAEAFF
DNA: TGTGCCAGCAGCGACAGGGCAGAAGCTTTCTTT

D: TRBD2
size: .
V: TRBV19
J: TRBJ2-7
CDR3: CARGGDLDDEQYF
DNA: TGTGCCAGGGGGGGGGACTTGGACGACGAGCAGTACTTC

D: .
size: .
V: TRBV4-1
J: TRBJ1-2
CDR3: CASSQDESGGYTF
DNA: TGCGCCAGCAGCCAAGATGAGTCGGGTGGCTACACCTTC

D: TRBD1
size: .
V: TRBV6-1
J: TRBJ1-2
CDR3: CASGTRQGVVGYTF
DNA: TGTGCCAGCGGAACTCGACAGGGAGTTGTCGGCTACACCTTC

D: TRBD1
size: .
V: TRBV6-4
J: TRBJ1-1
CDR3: CASSARQGPDTEAFF
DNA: TGTGCCAGCAGTGCCCGACAGGGGCCGGACACTGAAGCTTTCTTT

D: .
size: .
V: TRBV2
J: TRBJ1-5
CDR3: CASSVYLNQPQHF
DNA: TGTGCCAGCAGTGTATATCTCAATCAGCCCCAGCATTTT

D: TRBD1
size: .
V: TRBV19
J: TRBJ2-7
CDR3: CASSIQAIGTGLDYEQYF
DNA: TGTGCCAGTAGTATTCAGGCGATTGGGACAGGTTTAGACTACGAGCAGTACTTC

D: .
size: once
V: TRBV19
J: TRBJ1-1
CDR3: CASSIGSAGLNTEAFF
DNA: TGTGCCAGTAGTATCGGGTCGGCGGGGTTGAACACTGAAGCTTTCTTT

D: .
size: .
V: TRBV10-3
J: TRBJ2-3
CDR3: CAIKRAEGTDTQYF
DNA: TGTGCCATCAAAAGGGCGGAGGGCACAGATACGCAGTATTTT

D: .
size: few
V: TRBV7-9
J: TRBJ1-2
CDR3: CASSHREFGYTF
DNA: TGTGCCAGCAGTCACAGGGAATTCGGCTACACCTTC

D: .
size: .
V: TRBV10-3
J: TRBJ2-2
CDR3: CATGSGGELFF
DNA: TGTGCCACCGGGTCGGGTGGGGAGCTGTTTTTT

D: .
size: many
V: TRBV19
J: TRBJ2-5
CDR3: CASRDGGPVETQYF
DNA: TGTGCCAGTAGAGACGGGGGGCCCGTGGAGACCCAGTACTTC

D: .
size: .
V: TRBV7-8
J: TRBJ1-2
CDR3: CASSLAVANYGYTF
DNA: TGTGCCAGCAGCTTGGCGGTGGCTAACTATGGCTACACCTTC

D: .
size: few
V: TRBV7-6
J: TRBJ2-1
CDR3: CASSLLGGGIYNEQFF
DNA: TGTGCCAGCAGCTTATTGGGCGGGGGCATATACAATGAGCAGTTCTTC

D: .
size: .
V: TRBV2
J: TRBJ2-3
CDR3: CASSSDSSTDTQYF
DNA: TGTGCCAGCAGTTCGGACAGCAGCACAGATACGCAGTATTTT

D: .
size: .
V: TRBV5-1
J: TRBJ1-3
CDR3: CASSLDPGSSGNTIYF
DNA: TGCGCCAGCAGCTTGGACCCGGGGAGCTCTGGAAACACCATATATTTT

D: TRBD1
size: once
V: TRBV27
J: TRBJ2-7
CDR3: CASSPRWTGAPYEQYF
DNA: TGTGCCAGCAGTCCTAGATGGACAGGGGCCCCCTACGAGCAGTACTTC

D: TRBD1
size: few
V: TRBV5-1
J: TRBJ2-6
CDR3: CASSLSGGGGANVLTF
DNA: TGCGCCAGCAGCTTGTCAGGGGGCGGTGGGGCCAACGTCCTGACTTTC

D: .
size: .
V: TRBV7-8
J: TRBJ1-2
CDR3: CASSIGGEALGYTF
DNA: TGTGCCAGCAGCATAGGGGGAGAGGCTTTGGGCTACACCTTC

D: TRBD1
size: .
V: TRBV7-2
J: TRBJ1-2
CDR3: CASSLGNRGTYGYTF
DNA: TGTGCCAGCAGCTTAGGTAACAGGGGGACCTATGGCTACACCTTC

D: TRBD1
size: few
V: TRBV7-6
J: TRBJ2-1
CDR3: CASSSGQNNEQFF
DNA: TGTGCCAGCAGCTCGGGACAGAACAATGAGCAGTTCTTC

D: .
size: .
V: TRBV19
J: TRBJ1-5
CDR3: CASSAGRAFRPQHF
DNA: TGTGCCAGTAGTGCGGGACGGGCATTTCGGCCCCAGCATTTT

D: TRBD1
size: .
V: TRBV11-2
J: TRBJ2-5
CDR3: CASSPTGGQQYF
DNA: TGTGCCAGCAGTCCCACAGGGGGCCAGCAGTACTTC

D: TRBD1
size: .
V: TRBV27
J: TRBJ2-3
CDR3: CASSLWGTVSTDTQYF
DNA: TGTGCCAGCAGTTTATGGGGGACAGTTAGCACAGATACGCAGTATTTT

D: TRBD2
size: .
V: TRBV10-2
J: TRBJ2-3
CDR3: CASSESGRGGLRDTQYF
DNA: TGCGCCAGCAGTGAGTCAGGACGGGGGGGCCTTAGAGATACGCAGTATTTT

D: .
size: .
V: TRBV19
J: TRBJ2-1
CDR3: CASSNPGRDNNEQFF
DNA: TGTGCCAGTAGTAATCCAGGACGGGACAACAATGAGCAGTTCTTC

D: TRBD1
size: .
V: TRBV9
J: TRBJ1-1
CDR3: CASSVRGQRNTEAFF
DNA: TGTGCCAGCAGTGTCCGGGGACAGCGGAACACTGAAGCTTTCTTT

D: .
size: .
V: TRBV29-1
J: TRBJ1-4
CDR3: CSVARDDEKLFF
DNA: TGCAGCGTTGCCAGGGATGATGAAAAACTGTTTTTT

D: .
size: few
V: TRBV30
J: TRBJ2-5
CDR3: CAWSPPGRGLETQYF
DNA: TGTGCCTGGAGCCCCCCGGGCCGAGGGCTGGAGACCCAGTACTTC

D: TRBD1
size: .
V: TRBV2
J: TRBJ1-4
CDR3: CASSHTQMGQRNEKLFF
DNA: TGTGCCAGCAGTCATACCCAGATGGGACAGCGAAATGAAAAACTGTTTTTT

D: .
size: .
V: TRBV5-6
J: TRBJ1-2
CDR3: CASSEQGRYGYTF
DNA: TGTGCCAGCAGCGAACAGGGAAGGTATGGCTACACCTTC

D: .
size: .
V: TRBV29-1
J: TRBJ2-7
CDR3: CSVTKDRSEQYF
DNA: TGCAGCGTTACGAAAGACAGGAGCGAGCAGTACTTC

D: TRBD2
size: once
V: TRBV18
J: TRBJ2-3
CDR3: CASSRTLAGTDTQYF
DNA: TGTGCCAGCTCCCGCACACTAGCGGGGACAGATACGCAGTATTTT

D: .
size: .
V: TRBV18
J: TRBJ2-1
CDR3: CASSQTGPSSYNEQFF
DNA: TGTGCCAGCTCACAAACAGGCCCGAGCTCCTACAATGAGCAGTTCTTC

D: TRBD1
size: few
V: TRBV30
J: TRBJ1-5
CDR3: CAWSVGLTGGTQPQHF
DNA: TGTGCCTGGAGTGTAGGACTCACAGGGGGAACTCAGCCCCAGCATTTT

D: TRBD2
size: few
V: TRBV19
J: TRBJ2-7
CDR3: CASSTLAGRLYEQYF
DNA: TGTGCCAGTAGTACCCTAGCGGGGAGACTTTACGAGCAGTACTTC

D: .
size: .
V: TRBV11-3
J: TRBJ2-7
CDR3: CASSYTGSSYEQYF
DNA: TGTGCCAGCAGCTACACAGGTAGCTCCTACGAGCAGTACTTC

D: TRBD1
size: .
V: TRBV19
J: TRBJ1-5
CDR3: CASNRDRGNQPQHF
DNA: TGTGCCAGTAATAGGGACAGGGGCAATCAGCCCCAGCATTTT

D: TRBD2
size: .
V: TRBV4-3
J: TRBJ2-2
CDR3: CASSQGPTAGGQVTGELFF
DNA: TGCGCCAGCAGCCAAGGTCCCACGGCGGGGGGCCAAGTCACCGGGGAGCTGTTTTTT

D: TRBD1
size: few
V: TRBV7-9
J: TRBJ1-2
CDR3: CASSLGQPLYYGYTF
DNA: TGTGCCAGCAGCTTGGGACAGCCCTTATACTATGGCTACACCTTC

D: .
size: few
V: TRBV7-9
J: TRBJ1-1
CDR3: CASSFRGGTEAFF
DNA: TGTGCCAGCAGCTTTAGGGGGGGCACTGAAGCTTTCTTT

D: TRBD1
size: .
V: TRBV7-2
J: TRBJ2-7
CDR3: CASSPSSGTGAYEQYF
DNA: TGTGCCAGCAGCCCGAGCAGCGGGACAGGGGCCTACGAGCAGTACTTC

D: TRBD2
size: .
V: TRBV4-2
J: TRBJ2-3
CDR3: CASSQDASGGNADTQYF
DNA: TGTGCCAGCAGCCAAGACGCTAGCGGGGGTAACGCAGATACGCAGTATTTT

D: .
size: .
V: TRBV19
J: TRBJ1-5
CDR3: CASRTEQGRSSPQHF
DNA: TGTGCCAGTAGGACGGAACAGGGCCGCTCTTCGCCCCAGCATTTT

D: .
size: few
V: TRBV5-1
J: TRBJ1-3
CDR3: CASSLSQGSNTIYF
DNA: TGCGCCAGCAGCTTGAGCCAGGGTAGCAACACCATATATTTT

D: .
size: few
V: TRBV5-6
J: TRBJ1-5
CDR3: CASSLGDRNNQPQHF
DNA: TGTGCCAGCAGCTTGGGAGACAGAAACAATCAGCCCCAGCATTTT